This passage covers 19 T cell receptor beta chains from one sample sequenced in a study of post-analysis software for immune sequencing data. Their target antigens are unknown. Study findings and constraints: Compared with controls, patients had more of roughly 5 TRBV segments, including TRBV5-6, TRBV5-1 and TRBV20-1.

The library was made from cDNA and included unique molecular identifiers. One entry per CDR3 protein results from TCRdb running MiXCR on the PCR reads. The sample yields about 260,000 distinct CDR3 sequences, approximately 34% seen once. Material for sequencing was blood. These receptors came from a girl aged 5 to 17 with multiple sclerosis.

This clonotype occurred a few times. One junction end disagrees with the germline gene, perhaps due to a read error. V usage is TRBV29-1 and J usage is TRBJ1-4; D may be TRBD1 (6 bases). Germline CDR1 reads SQVTM; CDR2 reads ANQGSEA. The CDR3 sequence is 13 residues long. The CDR3 coding sequence is TGCAGCGTAAGGGGGAAACTAAATGAAAAACGGTTTTTT. Its translation is CSVRGKLNEKRFF.

The table lists this clonotype with many counts. The chain joins TRBV20-1 to TRBJ2-7, with D perhaps assigned TRBD1 or TRBD2 (5 bases each). This CDR3 region has 15 residues. The V end lost 5 bases, the J end lost 0 bases, and 17 bases lay between the germline ends. Germline-derived CDR1 and CDR2 are DFQATT and SNEGSKA (reference sequence). The CDR3 nucleotides are TGCAGTGCTGCCAGTTCCGGGGCGGACTCCTACGAGCAGTACTTC. As protein: CSAASSGADSYEQYF.

A remark on this clonotype: Possible read error: a much larger clone is one base away. This CDR3 is missing its conserved last phenylalanine or tryptophan, likely due to a read error. This sequence joins TRBV2 and TRBJ2-3; 10 bases align to TRBD2. This CDR3 is 14 amino acids long. V lost 4 bases to trimming and J lost 7 bases; unmatched junction nucleotides: 5. Per the germline V gene, CDR1 is SNHLY and CDR2 is FYNNEI. Here the CDR3 DNA reads TGTGCCAGCAGTGGCCTAGCGGGAGCCCATACGCAGTATGTT. Protein sequence: CASSGLAGAHTQYV.

The DNA of the CDR3 is TGTGCCAGCACTAGCGGGGAATATGATACGCAGTATTTT. Protein: CASTSGEYDTQYF. The rearrangement joins TRBV11-2 to TRBJ2-3, with 9 bases identical to TRBD2. The CDR3 totals 13 residues. Germline V gives CDR1 SGHAT, CDR2 FQNNGV. J gave up 6 bases and V 7 bases, and 5 bases lay outside the gene matches.

The chain links TRBV20-1 to TRBJ1-5; tentatively, D is TRBD1 (5 bases). The CDR3 covers 14 residues. Germline V lookup: CDR1 DFQATT, CDR2 SNEGSKA (reference sequence). The V end was cut by 6 bases, the J end by 2 bases, with 14 bases between. CDR3 DNA sequence: TGCAGTGCATTTCCTGGGGGAGGCAATCAGCCCCAGCATTTT. Protein product: CSAFPGGGNQPQHF.

This clonotype was observed many times. This rearrangement joins TRBV6-5 to TRBJ1-1; possibly TRBD1 for D (5 bases). CDR1 and CDR2 from the germline V gene are MNHEY and SVGAGI. The CDR3 is 15 residues long. V lost 0 bases to trimming and J lost 0 bases, with 8 bases between them. CDR3 sequence (DNA): TGTGCCAGCAGTTACTCGGAGGGGTTGAACACTGAAGCTTTCTTT. It encodes CASSYSEGLNTEAFF.

With respect to this clonotype: A much larger clonotype is one base distant, so this may be a read error. CDR3 amino acids: CASSQAAGGNPQYF. The CDR3 nucleotides are TGCGCCAGCAGCCAAGCAGCGGGAGGCAACCCCCAGTACTTC. The J gene is TRBJ2-5, the V gene TRBV4-1; TRBD2 matches 9 bases. Per germline, CDR1 MGHRA and CDR2 YSYEKL. The CDR3 runs to 14 residues. V was clipped by 1 base and J by 9 bases; unmatched bases: 6.

Many counts were recorded for this clonotype. The chain links TRBV7-9 to TRBJ2-1; 15 bases are a match to TRBD2. This CDR3 region has 21 residues. CDR1 and CDR2 from the germline V gene are SEHNR and FQNEAQ (reference sequence). V lost 4 bases to trimming and J lost 0 bases; unmatched junction nucleotides: 13. This chain's CDR3 is CASSSSGTSGGQPSSYNEQFF. The CDR3, as DNA: TGTGCCAGCAGCTCCTCCGGGACTAGCGGGGGGCAACCCAGCTCCTACAATGAGCAGTTCTTC.

A note on this clonotype: A much larger clonotype is one base distant, so this may be a read error. This chain links TRBV12-3 or TRBV12-4 with TRBJ2-3; 8 bases match TRBD2. Trimming removed 6 bases from V and 6 bases from J; junction bases left unmatched: 5. The CDR3 contains 13 residues. CDR3 region: CASRSGSGDTQYF. CDR3 nucleotide sequence: TGTGCCAGCAGGAGCGGGAGTGGGGATACGCAGTATTTT.

Remarks on this clonotype: A much larger clone differs by one base, so this may be a read error. This chain joins TRBV5-1 and TRBJ1-5; no clear D gene. The CDR3 sequence is 15 residues long. V gave up 4 bases and J gave up 0 bases, with 11 bases separating them. CDR1 is SGHRS and CDR2 is YFSETQ in the germline V gene. The CDR3 here is CASSEGPDSNQPQHF. The CDR3 DNA reads TGCGCCAGCAGCGAAGGGCCTGATAGCAATCAGCCCCAGCATTTT.

A few counts support this clonotype. The rearrangement uses TRBV11-2 and TRBJ2-1; D perhaps matches TRBD2 (6 bases). The CDR3 spans 15 residues. V dropped 4 bases and J dropped 1 base, with 11 bases sitting between them. Germline CDR1 SGHAT, CDR2 FQNNGV. The CDR3 DNA reads TGTGCCAGCAGCTCTCTCGGGAGTTCCTACAATGAGCAGTTCTTC. Residues: CASSSLGSSYNEQFF. Drawing the rest from reference TRBV11-2 and TRBJ2-1, the complete variable domain is EAGVAQSPRYKIIEKRQSVAFWCNPISGHATLYWYQQILGQGPKLLIQFQNNGVVDDSQLPKDRFSAERLKGVDSTLKIQPAKLEDSAVYLCASSSLGSSYNEQFFGPGTRLTVL.

V gene TRBV19 combines with J gene TRBJ1-5, with D unclear. The CDR3 length is 13 residues. Trimming removed 5 bases from V and 5 bases from J, with 10 bases in between. CDR1 is LNHDA, CDR2 SQIVND, per germline (reference sequence). CDR3: CASSSRRDQPQHF. DNA of the CDR3: TGTGCCAGTAGTTCCCGGAGGGATCAGCCCCAGCATTTT.

This clonotype was observed many times. V gene TRBV24-1 combines with J gene TRBJ2-3, with a tentative D call TRBD1 (5 bases). The CDR3 has 12 residues. Germline V gene data show CDR1 as KGHDR and CDR2 as SFDVKD. Trimming removed 4 bases at V and 7 bases at J, with 8 bases between. Here the CDR3 DNA reads TGTGCCACCAGTGAGGGGCTAAATACGCAGTATTTT. Protein sequence: CATSEGLNTQYF.

This clonotype was counted only a few times. The chain is built from TRBV9 and TRBJ2-2; D remains ambiguous. This CDR3 contains 16 residues. From germline, CDR1 is SGDLS and CDR2 YYNGEE. Between the trimmed V and J ends, which lost 4 bases and 0 bases, there was a span of 13 bases. CDR3 residues: CASSFQQRSNTGELFF. Written as DNA, the CDR3 is TGTGCCAGCAGCTTCCAACAGAGGTCGAACACCGGGGAGCTGTTTTTT.

Worth noting for this clonotype: A much larger clonotype is one base distant, so this may be a read error. The chain couples TRBV6-6 to TRBJ2-1; TRBD2 matches at 7 bases. The CDR3 is 14 residues long. Per germline, CDR1 MNHNY and CDR2 SVGAGI (reference sequence). CDR3 nucleotide sequence: TGTGCCAGCAGTCCCGACTTGGGGGGGAATGGGCAGTTCTTC. The encoded protein is CASSPDLGGNGQFF.

CDR3 sequence: CASSQEVGGSTDTQYF. The DNA of the CDR3 is TGCGCCAGCAGCCAAGAGGTCGGCGGTAGCACAGATACGCAGTATTTT. V is TRBV4-1 and J is TRBJ2-3; D gene uncertain. Trimming removed 0 bases at V and 0 bases at J, with 10 bases between. Per germline, CDR1 MGHRA and CDR2 YSYEKL. The CDR3 contains 16 residues.

Details on this clonotype: Just one base apart from a much larger clone, this may be a read error. The chain employs TRBV28 and TRBJ1-2; possibly TRBD1 for D (5 bases). The CDR3 runs to 12 residues. The germline gives CDR1 MDHEN, CDR2 SYDVKM. Between the trimmed V and J ends, which lost 6 bases and 9 bases, there was a span of 14 bases. The chain's CDR3 is CASRLRGGSYTF. The CDR3 bases are TGTGCCAGCAGGTTGAGGGGAGGTAGCTACACCTTC.

This clonotype was observed a few times. This chain connects TRBV9 to TRBJ2-2; TRBD2 agrees at 10 bases. Germline values: CDR1 SGDLS, CDR2 YYNGEE. This CDR3 comprises 18 residues. The V gene end was trimmed by 0 bases and the J gene end by 2 bases; junction bases not matched to a gene: 7. In DNA, the CDR3 is TGTGCCAGCAGCGTAGTAGGGCTAGCGGGAGCTAACACCGGGGAGCTGTTTTTT. It codes for CASSVVGLAGANTGELFF. The full variable domain, rest sourced from reference TRBV9 and TRBJ2-2, is DSGVTQTPKHLITATGQRVTLRCSPRSGDLSVYWYQQSLDQGLQFLIQYYNGEERAKGNILERFSAQQFPDLHSELNLSSLELGDSALYFCASSVVGLAGANTGELFFGEGSRLTVL.

This clonotype was picked up one time. This chain joins TRBV29-1 and TRBJ1-2; 9 bases are shared with TRBD1. Germline lookup yields CDR1 SQVTM and CDR2 ANQGSEA. The CDR3 totals 17 residues. V was pared by 6 bases and J by 4 bases, with 18 bases of the junction left unmatched. Written as DNA, the CDR3 is TGCAGCGTCGTACCCCCGGGACAGGGTTTTCGTGGCTATGGCTACACCTTC. Translated, it gives CSVVPPGQGFRGYGYTF.